Below, one T cell receptor beta chain is given with its context. Its target antigen remains unknown. The input lacks base qualities; no much larger clone sits a single base away. V gives up 0 bases and J gives up 2 bases, and the segment between their germline ends measures 11 bases. Including cysteine and phenylalanine, the CDR3 has 17 amino acids. The kept DNA is CDR3 alone, 51 bases in frame from the first base. In the germline V gene, CDR1 corresponds to MGHRA and CDR2 to YSYEKL. Library preparation was by 5' RACE. The listed sequencing device is NextSeq 500. To correct for sequencing error and PCR bias, the TCR library protocol tagged individual cDNA molecules with unique molecular identifiers. Both TCR alpha and beta chains were sequenced, and tight co-correlation was observed between alpha and beta sequence abundances in each sample. Turning to the authors' computational methods: Decombinator V4 was used to annotate TCR sequences for V gene, J gene and CDR3. Expanded TCRs were defined as changing significantly between any two time points under a Poisson model with p below 0.0001. Abundances of TCRs were expressed as counts per million after normalisation to the total number of TCRs sequenced in each sample. TRAV1-2 paired with TRAJ12, TRAJ20 or TRAJ33 defined MAIT TCRs, while TRAV10 paired with TRAJ18 defined iNKT TCRs. VDJdb, accessed on 1 November 2021, was searched for TCRs annotated for CMV, EBV and SARS-CoV-2, and TCRs annotated for more than one antigen were excluded. Clones were called with MiXCR by TCRdb after fastp trimmed the public reads at Q25, and only in-frame beta chains were retained. Under each unique CDR3 protein, matching rows form one entry showing the most common genes and DNA. These V and J calls rely on TCRdb rather than the paper's analysis. This sample holds around 76,000 distinct CDR3 sequences; roughly 14% were observed only once. The top ten hold 3.5% to 5% of the sample.

This was a case-control study nested in a cohort of healthcare workers in London, UK, who had nasopharyngeal swab PCR tests and blood samples taken every week. Healthcare workers were recruited during the week of the UK lockdown, between 23 and 31 March 2020, and followed weekly for up to 16 weeks. This specimen comes from a study of early T cells in non-severe SARS-CoV-2 infection (dated by TCRdb to the early 2020s). For the study in its entirety: Because TCR sequencing relied on bulk RNA taken from unsorted whole blood, pairing of alpha and beta chains was not possible.

The full study reports these points: VDJdb matching was skewed toward anti-spike CD8 responses and likely underestimated virus-specific expansions by missing private and CD4 specificities.

The receptor comes from an adult who was a healthcare worker with PCR-confirmed SARS-CoV-2 infection or an uninfected control (not recorded which). The receptor chain draws on TRBV4-1 and TRBJ2-6; the D gene lacks a confident call. The sample was whole blood, taken at baseline. The nucleotide sequence reads as follows: TGCGCCAGCAGCCAAGAGGGAATAGGTCCTGGGGCCAACGTCCTGACTTTC. Its coded protein is CASSQEGIGPGANVLTF.